The rows below give T cell receptor beta chains drawn from one sample of a study of T cell clones after liver transplantation. Assay used: immunoSEQ multiplex PCR; TCRdb lists only in-frame clones, some missing. The sample holds more than 95,000 clones, approximately 79% seen once. Source: CD4+ T cells from blood, taken approximately 50 months after liver transplant. The source is a human patient who received a liver transplant. The T cells may partly be graft donor cells. Both conserved end residues are part of each CDR3. A D gene is named only where the DNA matches it firmly. Size values are once, few and many counts, or a class for expanded clones, and some rows have none.

clone size: medium-sized; J gene: TRBJ1-3; V gene: TRBV4-1; D gene: -; CDR3 length: 19; CDR3 DNA: TGCGCCAGCAGCCAAGATGAGGGTTTTGGGGGCCCCTCTGGAAACACCATATATTTT; CDR3 protein: CASSQDEGFGGPSGNTIYF
clone size: few; J gene: TRBJ2-5; V gene: TRBV5-1; D gene: TRBD1; CDR3 length: 15; CDR3 DNA: TGCGCCAGCTCTCGACAGGGGGGTTACCAAGAGACCCAGTACTTC; CDR3 protein: CASSRQGGYQETQYF
clone size: -; J gene: TRBJ1-2; V gene: TRBV28; D gene: -; CDR3 length: 15; CDR3 DNA: TGTGCCAGCAGCTCAAGGGGGGGGCCTAACTATGGCTACACCTTC; CDR3 protein: CASSSRGGPNYGYTF
clone size: -; J gene: TRBJ1-3; V gene: TRBV2; D gene: -; CDR3 length: 16; CDR3 DNA: TGTGCCAGCAGTGAACGGGGTAAATCCCCCTGGAACACCATATATTTT; CDR3 protein: CASSERGKSPWNTIYF
clone size: -; J gene: TRBJ1-3; V gene: TRBV5-5; D gene: -; CDR3 length: 14; CDR3 DNA: TGTGCCAGCACTACGGGAATAAAAGGAAACACCATATATTTT; CDR3 protein: CASTTGIKGNTIYF
clone size: -; J gene: TRBJ1-1; V gene: TRBV7-9; D gene: -; CDR3 length: 13; CDR3 DNA: TGTGCCAGCAGCTTTGGATTCAACACTGAAGCTTTCTTT; CDR3 protein: CASSFGFNTEAFF
clone size: once; J gene: TRBJ2-5; V gene: TRBV18; D gene: TRBD2; CDR3 length: 16; CDR3 DNA: TGTGCCAGCTCACCCCCGGGACTAGCGGGATCTGAGACCCAGTACTTC; CDR3 protein: CASSPPGLAGSETQYF
clone size: -; J gene: TRBJ1-1; V gene: TRBV29-1; D gene: TRBD1; CDR3 length: 14; CDR3 DNA: TGCAGCGTTACCCGCCAACAGGGGATAGGTGAAGCTTTCTTT; CDR3 protein: CSVTRQQGIGEAFF
clone size: -; J gene: TRBJ2-3; V gene: TRBV5-1; D gene: -; CDR3 length: 15; CDR3 DNA: TGCGCCAGCAGCTTGGTAGGGGCTAGCACAGATACGCAGTATTTT; CDR3 protein: CASSLVGASTDTQYF
clone size: -; J gene: TRBJ1-2; V gene: TRBV11-2; D gene: -; CDR3 length: 16; CDR3 DNA: TGTGCCAGCAGCCAAAGGGCGGGTCTGGGTAACTATGGCTACACCTTC; CDR3 protein: CASSQRAGLGNYGYTF
clone size: -; J gene: TRBJ2-6; V gene: TRBV5-1; D gene: TRBD1; CDR3 length: 17; CDR3 DNA: TGCGCCAGCAGCGTCCGGGACAGCAGCTCTGGGGCCAACGTCCTGACTTTC; CDR3 protein: CASSVRDSSSGANVLTF
clone size: -; J gene: TRBJ2-6; V gene: TRBV28; D gene: TRBD1; CDR3 length: 17; CDR3 DNA: TGTGCCAGCAGTCTCGATAAGACAGGGGCTGGGGCCAACGTCCTGACTTTC; CDR3 protein: CASSLDKTGAGANVLTF
clone size: -; J gene: TRBJ2-2; V gene: TRBV28; D gene: -; CDR3 length: 12; CDR3 DNA: TGTGCCAGCGACGGGGGTACCGGGGAGCTGTTTTTT; CDR3 protein: CASDGGTGELFF
clone size: -; J gene: TRBJ2-2; V gene: TRBV27; D gene: -; CDR3 length: 13; CDR3 DNA: TGTGCCAGCAGTTCGCTAGTGCTCGGGGAGCTGTTTTTT; CDR3 protein: CASSSLVLGELFF
clone size: -; J gene: TRBJ1-2; V gene: TRBV28; D gene: -; CDR3 length: 13; CDR3 DNA: TGTGCCAGCAGAAGACAGGATACGGGAGGCTACACCTTC; CDR3 protein: CASRRQDTGGYTF
clone size: -; J gene: TRBJ1-1; V gene: TRBV5-1; D gene: TRBD1; CDR3 length: 15; CDR3 DNA: TGCGCCAGCAGCTTCTCCGGGACAGTGAACACTGAAGCTTTCTTT; CDR3 protein: CASSFSGTVNTEAFF
clone size: -; J gene: TRBJ2-1; V gene: TRBV4-3; D gene: -; CDR3 length: 14; CDR3 DNA: TGCGCCAGCAGATCGAGCGAACCTTACAATGAGCAGTTCTTC; CDR3 protein: CASRSSEPYNEQFF
clone size: -; J gene: TRBJ1-1; V gene: TRBV7-9; D gene: TRBD1; CDR3 length: 14; CDR3 DNA: TGTGCCAGCAGCTTACAGGGGGAGAGCACTGAAGCTTTCTTT; CDR3 protein: CASSLQGESTEAFF
clone size: -; J gene: TRBJ1-2; V gene: TRBV18; D gene: -; CDR3 length: 13; CDR3 DNA: TGTGCCAGCTCACAGGGGTTTGACTATGGCTACACCTTC; CDR3 protein: CASSQGFDYGYTF
clone size: once; J gene: TRBJ1-4; V gene: TRBV25-1; D gene: TRBD1; CDR3 length: 14; CDR3 DNA: TGTGCCAGCAGTGCCGGGACAGGGGATGAAAAACTGTTTTTT; CDR3 protein: CASSAGTGDEKLFF